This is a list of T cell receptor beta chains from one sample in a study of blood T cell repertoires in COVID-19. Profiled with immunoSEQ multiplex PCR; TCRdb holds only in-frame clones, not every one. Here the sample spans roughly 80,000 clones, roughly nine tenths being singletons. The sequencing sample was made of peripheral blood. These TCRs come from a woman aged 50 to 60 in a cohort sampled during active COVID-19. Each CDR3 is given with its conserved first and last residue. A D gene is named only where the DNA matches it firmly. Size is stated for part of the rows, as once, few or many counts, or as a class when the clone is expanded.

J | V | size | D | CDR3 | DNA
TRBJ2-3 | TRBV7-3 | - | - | CASSLGLLLRRLGADTQYF | TGTGCCAGCAGCTTAGGGCTTTTATTGAGGCGGCTCGGGGCAGATACGCAGTATTTT
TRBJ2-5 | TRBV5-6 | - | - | CASSFRAGVQETQYF | TGTGCCAGCAGCTTTCGGGCAGGGGTCCAAGAGACCCAGTACTTC
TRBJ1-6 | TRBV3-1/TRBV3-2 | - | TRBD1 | CASSHGDRVYSPLHF | TGTGCCAGCAGCCATGGGGACAGGGTTTATTCACCCCTCCACTTT
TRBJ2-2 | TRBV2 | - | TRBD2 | CASMRGTSGTTGELFF | TGTGCCAGCATGAGAGGGACTAGCGGGACTACCGGGGAGCTGTTTTTT
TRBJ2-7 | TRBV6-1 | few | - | CASSEPSLDEQYF | TGTGCCAGCAGTGAACCTAGTTTAGACGAGCAGTACTTC
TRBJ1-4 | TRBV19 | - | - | CASSIRAGSLLYEKLFF | TGTGCCAGTAGTATCCGCGCAGGGTCGTTACTCTATGAAAAACTGTTTTTT
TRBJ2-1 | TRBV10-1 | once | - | CASGNTPRGEQFF | TGCGCCAGCGGGAACACTCCTCGGGGTGAGCAGTTCTTC
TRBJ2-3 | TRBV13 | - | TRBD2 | CASSLGNSGGGADTQYF | TGTGCCAGCAGCTTAGGAAATAGCGGGGGTGGGGCAGATACGCAGTATTTT
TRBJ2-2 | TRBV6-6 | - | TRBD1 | CASRGPGQGAFGELFF | TGTGCCAGCAGGGGTCCGGGACAGGGGGCTTTCGGGGAGCTGTTTTTT
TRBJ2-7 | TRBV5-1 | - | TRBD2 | CASSRGTTLDEQYF | TGCGCCAGCAGCCGAGGGACTACCTTGGACGAGCAGTACTTC